What follows are 24 T cell receptor beta chains derived from one specimen sequenced in a study of radiation and T cells in renal cell carcinoma. As to treatment: 15 Gy SBRT to primary tumor, nephrectomy 4 weeks later. Libraries were prepared by immunoSEQ multiplex PCR; TCRdb keeps only in-frame clonotypes and omits some of them. The sample yields approximately 17,000 clones, 50% seen once. This specimen consisted of tumor tissue, obtained from a patient whose treatment included radiotherapy and nephrectomy. Every receptor here comes from a woman aged 60-75 years with renal cell carcinoma.

The V gene is TRBV7-9, the J gene TRBJ1-5, with no clear D. There are 14 residues in the CDR3. The germline gives CDR1 SEHNR, CDR2 FQNEAQ (reference sequence). V was clipped by 0 bases and J by 5 bases, with 8 bases between them. CDR3 nucleotide sequence: TGTGCCAGCAGCTTAGCATGGGGTTATCAGCCCCAGCATTTT. This gives the protein CASSLAWGYQPQHF.

Details on this clone: With a far larger clone one base away, a read error is the likely cause. The sample holds other DNA sequences that translate to the same CDR3. The chain uses TRBV14 and TRBJ1-2, with TRBD1 matching 11 bases. CDR3 length: 16 amino acids. CDR1 and CDR2 from the germline V gene are SGHDN and FVKESK. CDR3 amino acids: CASSHGQGAENYGYTF. The CDR3 DNA sequence: TGCGCCAGCAGCCACGGACAGGGGGCGGAAAACTATGGCTACACCTTC.

This clone was seen more than once but under ten times. V usage is TRBV27 and J usage is TRBJ2-7; 11 bases align to TRBD1. The germline V gene encodes CDR1 MNHEY and CDR2 SMNVEV (reference sequence). With V trimmed by 2 bases and J by 1 base, 4 bases remained unmatched. The CDR3 runs 16 residues. The CDR3 spells CASSLTGTGGSYEQYF. The CDR3 DNA follows: TGTGCCAGCAGTTTAACGGGGACAGGGGGATCCTACGAGCAGTACTTC.

The V call is TRBV5-1, the J call TRBJ2-2; maybe TRBD1 (6 bases). Trimming pared 3 bases from V and 7 bases from J, leaving 13 bases between. CDR3 length: 14 residues. CDR1 SGHRS and CDR2 YFSETQ come from the germline V gene. The CDR3 region is CASSSEWGLGELFF. CDR3 in DNA: TGCGCCAGCAGCTCCGAATGGGGGCTCGGGGAGCTGTTTTTT.

The rearrangement links TRBV7-9 to TRBJ1-5, with unresolved D. Trimming took off 1 base at V and 2 bases at J, with 9 bases between the two ends. CDR3 length: 15 residues. Germline V gene sequence: CDR1 SEHNR, CDR2 FQNEAQ (reference sequence). CDR3 sequence: CASSLDGRRNQPQHF. The DNA for the CDR3 is TGTGCCAGCAGCTTAGATGGAAGACGCAATCAGCCCCAGCATTTT.

This clone was observed at least ten times. V usage is TRBV18 and J usage is TRBJ2-5; TRBD2 aligns across 8 bases. Per germline, CDR1 KGHSH and CDR2 LQKENI. V lost 3 bases, J lost 7 bases, and 13 bases stayed unmatched. This CDR3 comprises 16 residues. The CDR3 nucleotides are TGTGCCAGCTCACCGTCCTCGCCAAGCGGGAGTGGGACCCAGTACTTC. It yields the protein CASSPSSPSGSGTQYF.

The chain employs TRBV5-6 and TRBJ1-2; 9 nucleotides agree with TRBD1. Germline-derived CDR1 and CDR2 are SGHDT and YYEEEE. The CDR3 is 13 amino acids. With 5 bases clipped from V and 6 bases from J, the junction kept 5 bases outside the gene matches. CDR3 protein: CASREQGADGYTF. In DNA form, the CDR3 reads TGTGCCAGCAGGGAACAGGGGGCGGATGGCTACACCTTC.

The CDR3 nucleotides read TGTGCCAGCAGCACTAGCGGGGGGCGAAAACATGAGCAGTTCTTC. Protein sequence: CASSTSGGRKHEQFF. The chain has TRBV9 and TRBJ2-1; TRBD2 matches at 12 bases. The CDR3 spans 15 residues. From germline, CDR1 is SGDLS and CDR2 YYNGEE. Trimming took 4 bases from V and 8 from J; bases not matched to a gene: 7.

This clone was detected a few times. The CDR3 loop is CASSLGHPDEQYF. In nucleotides, the CDR3 is TGTGCCAGCAGCCTGGGCCACCCTGACGAGCAGTACTTC. The chain employs TRBV7-9 and TRBJ2-7, with D hard to call. CDR1 SEHNR and CDR2 FQNEAQ come from the germline V gene (reference sequence). V shed 5 bases and J shed 5 bases, with 13 bases lying between them. The CDR3 is made up of 13 amino acids.

The chain joins TRBV6-1 to TRBJ1-1; TRBD1 might be the D (6 bases). Germline CDR1 MNHNS, CDR2 SASEGT. Trimming took 8 bases from V and 4 from J, leaving 17 bases between them. The CDR3 is 14 residues long. CDR3 DNA: TGTGCCAGCGGCTCCGGGACACTGGCCACTGAAGCTTTCTTT. This gives the protein CASGSGTLATEAFF.

This clone was counted a few times. Given a far larger clone just one base away, this is likely a sequencing read error. This specimen includes other DNA sequences encoding the same CDR3. The gene calls are TRBV13 and TRBJ2-3; the D is unclear. CDR1 is PRHDT, CDR2 FYEKMQ, per germline (reference sequence). This CDR3 region has 15 residues. The germline V and J ends were trimmed by 1 base and 2 bases, with 10 bases remaining between them. CDR3 DNA sequence: TGTGCCAGCAGCTTAGTCGCCGGATACACAGATACGCAGTATTTT. It translates to CASSLVAGYTDTQYF.

The V call is TRBV10-3, the J call TRBJ2-5; 8 nucleotides line up with TRBD1. There are 13 residues in the CDR3. V was pared by 4 bases and J by 5 bases, with 3 bases of the junction left unmatched. From germline, CDR1 is ENHRY and CDR2 SYGVKD. CDR3 DNA: TGTGCCATCAGTGGGGGGGACAGGGAGACCCAGTACTTC. Residues: CAISGGDRETQYF.

On this clone: Other DNA sequences from this sample encode an identical CDR3 as well. The chain is built from TRBV9 and TRBJ1-1; D gene uncertain. V was pared by 0 bases and J by 2 bases, with 5 bases between. This CDR3 has 13 amino acids. Germline values: CDR1 SGDLS, CDR2 YYNGEE. CDR3 protein: CASSVAHNTEAFF. CDR3 DNA sequence: TGTGCCAGCAGCGTAGCCCATAACACTGAAGCTTTCTTT.

This clone has only a few counts. The gene calls are TRBV6-1 and TRBJ1-4, with 7 bases aligning to TRBD1. J lost 7 bases, V lost 6 bases, and 8 bases had no gene match. Per the germline V gene, CDR1 is MNHNS and CDR2 is SASEGT. The CDR3 spans 14 residues. CDR3 in DNA: TGTGCCAGCAGAACAGGGGATCTAGGTGAAAAACTGTTTTTT. This codes for CASRTGDLGEKLFF.

In its sample, this clone was seen a few times. This chain uses TRBV19 with TRBJ2-5, with 7 bases lining up with TRBD2. Germline-derived CDR1 and CDR2 are LNHDA and SQIVND (reference sequence). The CDR3 totals 12 residues. Unmatched junction bases numbered 3, after V lost 6 bases and J lost 5 bases. CDR3 in amino acids: CASSPGGETQYF. The CDR3 coding sequence is TGTGCCAGTAGCCCCGGGGGGGAGACCCAGTACTTC.

This clone appeared a few times. The CDR3 sequence is CASSSRGEAFF. CDR3 sequence (DNA): TGTGCCAGCTCATCCCGGGGTGAAGCTTTCTTT. The chain recombines TRBV18 with TRBJ1-1, with D uncertain. V gave up 5 bases and J gave up 7 bases, with 8 bases separating them. The CDR3 length is 11 residues. Germline V gene sequence: CDR1 KGHSH, CDR2 LQKENI.

This clone was observed a few times. The genes are TRBV2 and TRBJ1-5; D gene unclear. V lost 4 bases and J 2 bases, leaving 9 bases between the germline ends. Germline V gene sequence: CDR1 SNHLY, CDR2 FYNNEI. The CDR3 is made up of 14 amino acids. Here the CDR3 reads CASSGEGGNQPQHF. As DNA, the CDR3 is TGTGCCAGCAGTGGGGAAGGAGGCAATCAGCCCCAGCATTTT. Together with reference TRBV2 and TRBJ1-5, the CDR3 gives the full variable domain: EPEVTQTPSHQVTQMGQEVILRCVPISNHLYFYWYRQILGQKVEFLVSFYNNEISEKSEIFDDQFSVERPDGSNFTLKIRSTKLEDSAMYFCASSGEGGNQPQHFGDGTRLSIL.

This clone was recorded a few times. The gene calls are TRBV2 and TRBJ1-1; the D is unclear. Germline V gene sequence: CDR1 SNHLY, CDR2 FYNNEI. V lost 4 bases and J lost 7, with 13 bases in between. CDR3 length: 13 residues. The CDR3 region is CASSGVGNGEAFF. DNA for the CDR3: TGTGCCAGCAGTGGCGTAGGGAACGGTGAAGCTTTCTTT.

This clone has only a few counts. The rearrangement joins TRBV10-3 to TRBJ2-7; 8 nucleotides align to TRBD1. J was trimmed by 4 bases and V by 9 bases; bases with no gene match: 11. There are 14 residues in the CDR3. Germline loops: CDR1 ENHRY, CDR2 SYGVKD. The CDR3 protein is CAMKSVDRDYEQYF. CDR3 sequence (DNA): TGTGCCATGAAGAGTGTGGACAGGGATTACGAGCAGTACTTC.

V usage is TRBV27 and J usage is TRBJ1-2; D remains unclear. V was clipped by 0 bases and J by 4 bases, with 9 bases between them. The CDR3 runs 14 residues. Looked up from germline, CDR1 is MNHEY and CDR2 is SMNVEV (reference sequence). CDR3 in amino acids: CASSLSGFPYGYTF. DNA of the CDR3: TGTGCCAGCAGTTTATCTGGGTTTCCCTATGGCTACACCTTC.

The rearrangement joins TRBV5-6 to TRBJ2-1; D remains unclear. The length of the CDR3 is 15 residues. Germline CDR1 reads SGHDT; CDR2 reads YYEEEE. Trimming shortened V by 4 bases and J by 3 bases, and 14 bases separated the two germline ends. CDR3 in amino acids: CASSAPPSVYNEQFF. In DNA, the CDR3 is TGTGCCAGCAGCGCCCCCCCAAGCGTCTACAATGAGCAGTTCTTC.

The CDR3 protein is CATAGSGYTF. In DNA form, the CDR3 reads TGTGCCACGGCGGGAAGTGGCTACACCTTC. J is TRBJ1-2 and V is TRBV6-6; D call uncertain. CDR3 length: 10 amino acids. Trimming stripped 10 bases from V and 7 bases from J, with 10 bases between. Germline CDR1 MNHNY, CDR2 SVGAGI (reference sequence).

The genes are TRBV6-5 and TRBJ2-3, with 8 nucleotides matching TRBD1. Trimming removed 4 bases from V and 7 bases from J; junction bases left unmatched: 10. CDR3 length: 15 residues. CDR1 is MNHEY and CDR2 is SVGAGI in the germline V gene. Here the CDR3 reads CASSLEQGAWNTQYF. CDR3 in DNA: TGTGCCAGCAGTTTAGAGCAGGGGGCTTGGAATACGCAGTATTTT.

The chain uses TRBV4-2 and TRBJ2-5; D is unclear. V dropped 1 base and J dropped 1 base, with 7 bases sitting between them. Germline CDR1 reads LGHNA; CDR2 reads YNFKEQ. This CDR3 has 14 amino acids. The CDR3 DNA reads TGTGCCAGCAGCCAAGGCGGCGGCCAAGAGACCCAGTACTTC. Encoded protein: CASSQGGGQETQYF.